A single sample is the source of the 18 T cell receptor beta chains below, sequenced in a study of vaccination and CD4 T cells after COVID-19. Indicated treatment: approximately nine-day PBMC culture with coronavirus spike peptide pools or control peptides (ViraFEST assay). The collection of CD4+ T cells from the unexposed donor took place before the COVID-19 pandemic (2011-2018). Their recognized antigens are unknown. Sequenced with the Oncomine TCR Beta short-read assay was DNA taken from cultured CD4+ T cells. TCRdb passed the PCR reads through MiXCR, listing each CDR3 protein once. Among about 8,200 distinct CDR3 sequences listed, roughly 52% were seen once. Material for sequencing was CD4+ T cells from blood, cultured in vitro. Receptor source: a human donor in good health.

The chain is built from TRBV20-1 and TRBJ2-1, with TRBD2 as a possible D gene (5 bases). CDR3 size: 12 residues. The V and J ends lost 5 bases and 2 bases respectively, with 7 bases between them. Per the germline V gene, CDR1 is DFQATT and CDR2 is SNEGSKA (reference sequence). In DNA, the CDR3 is TGCAGTGCTCCCGGGACCTACAATGAGCAGTTCTTC. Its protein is CSAPGTYNEQFF.

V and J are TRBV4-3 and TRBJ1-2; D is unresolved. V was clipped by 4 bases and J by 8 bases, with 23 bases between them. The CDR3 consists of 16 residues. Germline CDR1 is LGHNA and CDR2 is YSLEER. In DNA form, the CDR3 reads TGCGCCAGCAGCCGAGTCCGGGAGAACTTATCTCAAGGCTACACCTTC. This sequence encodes CASSRVRENLSQGYTF.

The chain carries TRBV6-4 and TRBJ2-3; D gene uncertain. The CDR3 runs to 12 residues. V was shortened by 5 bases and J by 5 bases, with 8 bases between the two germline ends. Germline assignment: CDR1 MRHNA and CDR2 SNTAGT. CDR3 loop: CASSPTGDTQYF. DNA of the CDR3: TGTGCCAGCAGTCCCACGGGAGATACGCAGTATTTT.

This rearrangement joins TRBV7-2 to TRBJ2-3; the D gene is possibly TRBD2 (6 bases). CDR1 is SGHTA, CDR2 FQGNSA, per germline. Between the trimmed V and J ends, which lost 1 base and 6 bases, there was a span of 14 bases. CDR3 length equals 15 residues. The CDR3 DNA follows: TGTGCCAGCAGCTTAGGGTTCGGGGCGGGGGATACGCAGTATTTT. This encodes CASSLGFGAGDTQYF.

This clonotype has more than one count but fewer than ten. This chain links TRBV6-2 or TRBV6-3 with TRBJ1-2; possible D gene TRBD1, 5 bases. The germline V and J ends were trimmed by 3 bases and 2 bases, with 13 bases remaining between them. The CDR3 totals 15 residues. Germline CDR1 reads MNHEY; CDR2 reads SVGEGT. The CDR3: CASSYQWDGNYGYTF. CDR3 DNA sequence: TGTGCCAGCAGTTATCAGTGGGACGGCAACTATGGCTACACCTTC.

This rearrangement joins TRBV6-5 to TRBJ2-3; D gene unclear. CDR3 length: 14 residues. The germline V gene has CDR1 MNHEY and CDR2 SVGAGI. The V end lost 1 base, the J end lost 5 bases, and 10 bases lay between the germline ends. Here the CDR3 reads CASSYLRVRDTQYF. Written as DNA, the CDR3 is TGTGCCAGCAGTTACTTGCGAGTGAGAGATACGCAGTATTTT.

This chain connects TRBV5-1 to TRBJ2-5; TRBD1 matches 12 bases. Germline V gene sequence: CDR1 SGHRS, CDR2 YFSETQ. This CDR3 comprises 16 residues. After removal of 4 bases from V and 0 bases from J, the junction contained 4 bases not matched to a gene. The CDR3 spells CASSPGTGGYQETQYF. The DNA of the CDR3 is TGCGCCAGCAGCCCAGGGACAGGGGGCTACCAAGAGACCCAGTACTTC.

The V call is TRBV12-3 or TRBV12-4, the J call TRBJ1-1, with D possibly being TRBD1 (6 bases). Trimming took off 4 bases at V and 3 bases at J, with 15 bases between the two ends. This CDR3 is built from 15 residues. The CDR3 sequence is CASSYTGSRHTEAFF. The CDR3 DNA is TGTGCCAGCAGTTACACAGGGTCGAGGCACACTGAAGCTTTCTTT.

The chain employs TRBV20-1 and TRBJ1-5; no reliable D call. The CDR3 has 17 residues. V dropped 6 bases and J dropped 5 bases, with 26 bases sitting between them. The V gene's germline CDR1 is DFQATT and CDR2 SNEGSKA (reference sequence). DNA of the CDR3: TGCAGTGCACCTCTATGGTCCCGGAGTGTCCGAGATCAGCCCCAGCATTTT. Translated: CSAPLWSRSVRDQPQHF.

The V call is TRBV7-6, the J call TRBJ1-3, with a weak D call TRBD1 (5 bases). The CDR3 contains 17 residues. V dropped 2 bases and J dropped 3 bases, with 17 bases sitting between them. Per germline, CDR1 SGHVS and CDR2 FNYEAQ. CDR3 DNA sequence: TGTGCCAGCAGCTTATTATCCGTGGGGCAGGGTGGAAACACCATATATTTT. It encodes CASSLLSVGQGGNTIYF.

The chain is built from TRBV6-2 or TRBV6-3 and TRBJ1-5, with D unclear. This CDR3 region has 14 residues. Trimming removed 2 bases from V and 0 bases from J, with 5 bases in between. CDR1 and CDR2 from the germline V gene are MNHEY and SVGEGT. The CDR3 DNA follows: TGTGCCAGCAGTTACGGGCATAGCAATCAGCCCCAGCATTTT. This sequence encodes CASSYGHSNQPQHF.

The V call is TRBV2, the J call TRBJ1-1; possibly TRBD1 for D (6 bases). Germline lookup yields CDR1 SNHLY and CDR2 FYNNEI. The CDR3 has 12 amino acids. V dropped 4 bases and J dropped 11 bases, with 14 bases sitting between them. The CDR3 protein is CASSVWGALAFF. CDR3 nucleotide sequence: TGTGCCAGCAGTGTATGGGGGGCCTTGGCTTTCTTT.

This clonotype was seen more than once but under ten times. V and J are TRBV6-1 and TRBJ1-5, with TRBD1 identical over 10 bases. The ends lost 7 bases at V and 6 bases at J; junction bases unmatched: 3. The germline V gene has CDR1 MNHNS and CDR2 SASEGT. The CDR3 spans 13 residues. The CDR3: CASNRQGAQPQHF. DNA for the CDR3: TGTGCCAGCAATAGACAGGGGGCTCAGCCCCAGCATTTT.

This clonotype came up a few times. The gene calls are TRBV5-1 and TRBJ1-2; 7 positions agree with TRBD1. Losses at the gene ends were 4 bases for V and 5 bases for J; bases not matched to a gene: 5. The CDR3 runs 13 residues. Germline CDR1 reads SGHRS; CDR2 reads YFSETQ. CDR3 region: CASSGGQNYGYTF. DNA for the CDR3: TGCGCCAGCAGCGGGGGACAGAATTATGGCTACACCTTC. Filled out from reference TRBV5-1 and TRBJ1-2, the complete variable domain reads KAGVTQTPRYLIKTRGQQVTLSCSPISGHRSVSWYQQTPGQGLQFLFEYFSETQRNKGNFPGRFSGRQFSNSRSEMNVSTLELGDSALYLCASSGGQNYGYTFGSGTRLTVV.

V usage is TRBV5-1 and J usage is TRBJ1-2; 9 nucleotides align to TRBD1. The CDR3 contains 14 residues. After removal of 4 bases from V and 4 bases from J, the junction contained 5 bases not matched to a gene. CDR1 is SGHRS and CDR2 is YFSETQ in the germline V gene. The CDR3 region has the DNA TGCGCCAGCAGCACCCTGACAGGGGGCTATGGCTACACCTTC. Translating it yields CASSTLTGGYGYTF.

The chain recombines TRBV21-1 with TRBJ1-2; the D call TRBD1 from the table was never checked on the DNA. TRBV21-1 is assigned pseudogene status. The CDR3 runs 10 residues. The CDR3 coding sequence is TGTGCCTGGGGCGCGAGGGGCTACACCTTC. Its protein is CAWGARGYTF.

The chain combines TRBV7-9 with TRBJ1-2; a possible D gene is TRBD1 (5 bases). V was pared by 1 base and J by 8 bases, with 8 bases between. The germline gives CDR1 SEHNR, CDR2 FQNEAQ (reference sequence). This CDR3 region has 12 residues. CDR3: CASSLVGDGYTF. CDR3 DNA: TGTGCCAGCAGCTTAGTAGGGGACGGCTACACCTTC.

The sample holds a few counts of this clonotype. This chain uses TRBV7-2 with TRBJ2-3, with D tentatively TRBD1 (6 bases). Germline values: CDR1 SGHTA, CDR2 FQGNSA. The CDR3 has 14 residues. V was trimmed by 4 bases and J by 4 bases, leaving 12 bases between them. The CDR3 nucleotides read TGTGCCAGCAGCTCTGGACAGACTTCAGATACGCAGTATTTT. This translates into CASSSGQTSDTQYF.